This T cell receptor (beta chain) was retrieved from a study of response to subunit inactivated influenza vaccine. Study results and caveats: Seasonal influenza vaccination, on each occasion, was suggested by the authors to recruit few new T cells.

Trimming pared 6 bases from V and 1 base from J, leaving 15 bases between. The CDR3 extends over 15 amino acids. The germline V gene encodes CDR1 MDHEN and CDR2 SYDVKM. MiXCR, run by TCRdb on the RT-PCR reads, gives a single entry per CDR3 protein. The table records approximately 500,000 distinct CDR3 sequences, roughly 13% of them present only once. With regard to this clonotype: The antigen is undetermined.

The source material was PBMCs from blood, sampled roughly 46 days after vaccination. The V gene is TRBV28, the J gene TRBJ1-1, with a tentative D call TRBD1 (6 bases). The clonotype comes from a man aged 50-59 years who received an inactivated influenza vaccine. CDR3 nucleotide sequence: TGTGCCAGCAGGCTTACCCCACAGGGGAACACTGAAGCTTTCTTT. Translating it yields CASRLTPQGNTEAFF.